The clone carrying this TCR beta chain was recorded many times. Arm-PCR of CDR3 regions and iRepertoire HTBI primers were the basis on which TCR beta libraries were built. TCRdb analysed the multiplex PCR reads with MiXCR anew, one entry per CDR3 protein. The table shows approximately 350,000 distinct CDR3 sequences, with roughly 23% occurring only once. The entry originates in a study of regulatory T cells in long-lasting Graves disease. Time point of the sample: persistent/refractory GD, antithyroid drugs over 5 years with positive TRAb. Preparation of the TCR library used RNA extracted from PBMCs. This CDR3 is 16 amino acids long. J lost 2 bases, V lost 5 bases, and 7 bases had no gene match. Germline V CDR1 and CDR2: SGHTA, FQGNSA.

The sequence was collected from a woman aged 40 to 50 with Graves disease. The chain employs TRBV7-2 and TRBJ1-4; 8 bases line up with TRBD1. The input for sequencing was peripheral blood mononuclear cells (PBMCs), taken when the disease was refractory, from a patient treated with antithyroid drugs. CDR3 sequence reads: CASSRQGLATNEKLFF. In DNA, the CDR3 is TGTGCCAGCAGCCGACAGGGGTTGGCGACTAATGAAAAACTGTTTTTT.